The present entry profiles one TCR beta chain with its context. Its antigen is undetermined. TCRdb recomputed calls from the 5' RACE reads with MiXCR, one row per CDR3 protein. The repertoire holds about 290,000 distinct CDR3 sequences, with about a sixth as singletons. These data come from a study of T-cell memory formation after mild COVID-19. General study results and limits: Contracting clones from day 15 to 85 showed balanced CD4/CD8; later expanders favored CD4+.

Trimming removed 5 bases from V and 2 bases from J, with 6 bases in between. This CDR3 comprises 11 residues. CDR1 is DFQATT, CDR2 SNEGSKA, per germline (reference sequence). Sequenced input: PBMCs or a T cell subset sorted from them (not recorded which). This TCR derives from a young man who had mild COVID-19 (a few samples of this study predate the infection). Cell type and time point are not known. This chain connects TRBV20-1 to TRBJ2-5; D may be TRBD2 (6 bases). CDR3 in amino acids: CSAAGQETQYF. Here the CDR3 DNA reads TGCAGTGCTGCGGGACAAGAGACCCAGTACTTC.